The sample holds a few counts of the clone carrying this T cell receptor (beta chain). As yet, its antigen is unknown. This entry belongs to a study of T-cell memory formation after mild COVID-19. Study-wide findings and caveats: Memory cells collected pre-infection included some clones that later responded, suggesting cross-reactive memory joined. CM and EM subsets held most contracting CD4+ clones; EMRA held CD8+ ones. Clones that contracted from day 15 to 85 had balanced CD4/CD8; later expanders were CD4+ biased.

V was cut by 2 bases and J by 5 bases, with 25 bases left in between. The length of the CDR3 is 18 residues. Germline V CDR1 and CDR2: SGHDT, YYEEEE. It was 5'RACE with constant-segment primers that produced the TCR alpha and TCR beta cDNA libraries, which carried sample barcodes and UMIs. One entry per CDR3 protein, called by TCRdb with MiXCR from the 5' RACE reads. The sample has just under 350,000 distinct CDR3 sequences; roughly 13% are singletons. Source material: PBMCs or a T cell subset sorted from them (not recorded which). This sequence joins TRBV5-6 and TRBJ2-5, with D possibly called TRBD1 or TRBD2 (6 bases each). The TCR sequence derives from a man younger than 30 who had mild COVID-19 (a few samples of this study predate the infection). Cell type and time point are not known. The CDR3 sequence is CASSFQVGGILLRETQYF. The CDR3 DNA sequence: TGTGCCAGCAGCTTCCAGGTCGGGGGCATCCTTCTCCGGGAGACCCAGTACTTC.